A selection of T cell receptor beta chains follows, all from one sample in a study of T cell responses to AZD1222 COVID-19 vaccine. Clones were read by immunoSEQ multiplex PCR, and TCRdb kept only the in-frame ones, dropping some. The top ten hold roughly 1.3% of the sample, which has over 130,000 clones, 94% seen once. Sequenced material: peripheral blood, taken on day 0 of AZD1222 vaccination. The receptors shown here come from an adult in good health. The CDR3 runs from the conserved cysteine through the conserved F or W. Each record gives: CDR3 length, D gene, V gene, J gene, CDR3 protein. A D gene is named only where the DNA matches it firmly.

length: 13; D: TRBD1; V: TRBV10-3; J: TRBJ1-2; CDR3: CAIRDRVGYGYTF
length: 18; D: .; V: TRBV4-1; J: TRBJ2-5; CDR3: CASSQELARGLTQETQYF
length: 17; D: TRBD1; V: TRBV27; J: TRBJ1-2; CDR3: CASSLIAPGQGDYGYTF
length: 13; D: .; V: TRBV2; J: TRBJ1-2; CDR3: CASRPGGGHGYTF
length: 16; D: .; V: TRBV15; J: TRBJ2-2; CDR3: CATSRDLGLAGGELFF
length: 15; D: .; V: TRBV4-1; J: TRBJ1-1; CDR3: CASSQEWVENTEAFF
length: 14; D: .; V: TRBV5-5; J: TRBJ2-1; CDR3: CASSLSPWVDEQFF
length: 16; D: .; V: TRBV7-2; J: TRBJ2-5; CDR3: CASSLGGTVRRETQYF
length: 16; D: .; V: TRBV21-1; J: TRBJ2-3; CDR3: CAIGYEDRESTDTQYF
length: 13; D: .; V: TRBV5-1; J: TRBJ2-1; CDR3: CASSLGVTNEQFF
length: 16; D: TRBD1; V: TRBV7-8; J: TRBJ1-6; CDR3: CASSSRVGQGNSPLHF
length: 14; D: .; V: TRBV30; J: TRBJ1-1; CDR3: CAWKGNFMNTEAFF
length: 16; D: TRBD2; V: TRBV7-8; J: TRBJ2-3; CDR3: CASSLEKRGVTDTQYF
length: 16; D: .; V: TRBV18; J: TRBJ2-5; CDR3: CASSPRDMAGQETQYF
length: 15; D: .; V: TRBV4-1; J: TRBJ1-4; CDR3: CASGNIGPANEKLFF
length: 16; D: TRBD1; V: TRBV4-2; J: TRBJ1-1; CDR3: CASSQVGTGSNTEAFF
length: 15; D: TRBD2; V: TRBV28; J: TRBJ2-5; CDR3: CASSSPGLAAETQYF
length: 16; D: .; V: TRBV15; J: TRBJ1-4; CDR3: CATSRESGQGNEKLFF
length: 14; D: .; V: TRBV5-4; J: TRBJ2-4; CDR3: CASSLGLAKNIQYF
length: 13; D: .; V: TRBV7-9; J: TRBJ1-1; CDR3: CASSSAENTEAFF
length: 15; D: .; V: TRBV2; J: TRBJ1-4; CDR3: CASRPRLSSDEKLFF
length: 15; D: .; V: TRBV6-1; J: TRBJ1-4; CDR3: CASSEVRTVGEKLFF
length: 16; D: .; V: TRBV6-1; J: TRBJ1-2; CDR3: CASSEMSDFSFWGYTF
length: 14; D: .; V: TRBV30; J: TRBJ1-1; CDR3: CAWDEGQSTTEAFF
length: 14; D: TRBD1; V: TRBV19; J: TRBJ1-1; CDR3: CASSSPGGIIEAFF
length: 13; D: .; V: TRBV5-1; J: TRBJ1-1; CDR3: CASSLPGNTEAFF
length: 15; D: TRBD1; V: TRBV28; J: TRBJ1-2; CDR3: CASSAQGTGPGGYTF
length: 14; D: .; V: TRBV7-9; J: TRBJ1-2; CDR3: CASSLAQGSYGYTF
length: 15; D: TRBD2; V: TRBV7-9; J: TRBJ2-1; CDR3: CASSQLGGSYNEQFF
length: 18; D: .; V: TRBV5-8; J: TRBJ1-2; CDR3: CASSLYIFGDPEKEGYTF
length: 13; D: .; V: TRBV6-6; J: TRBJ1-1; CDR3: CASSQDGNTEAFF
length: 16; D: .; V: TRBV3-1/TRBV3-2; J: TRBJ2-3; CDR3: CASSQTPGRSRDTQYF